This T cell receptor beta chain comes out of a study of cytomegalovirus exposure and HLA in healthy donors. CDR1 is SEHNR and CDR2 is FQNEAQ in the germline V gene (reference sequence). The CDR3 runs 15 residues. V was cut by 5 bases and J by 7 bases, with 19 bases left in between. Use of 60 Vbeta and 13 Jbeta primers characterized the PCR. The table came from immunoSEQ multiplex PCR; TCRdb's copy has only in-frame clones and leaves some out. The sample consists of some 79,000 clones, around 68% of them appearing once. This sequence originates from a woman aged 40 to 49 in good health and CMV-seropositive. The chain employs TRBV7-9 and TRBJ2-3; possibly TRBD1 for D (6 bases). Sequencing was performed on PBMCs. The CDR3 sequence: CASSPSSGGRHTQYF. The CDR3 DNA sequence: TGTGCCAGCAGCCCGAGTTCTGGGGGCAGGCATACGCAGTATTTT.